This T cell receptor beta chain was recovered during a study of cytomegalovirus exposure and HLA in healthy donors. V was clipped by 2 bases and J by 5 bases, with 15 bases between them. Germline V gene lookup returns CDR1 GTSNPN and CDR2 SVGIG (reference sequence). This CDR3 is built from 14 residues. Study conclusions and caveats: Clonal expansion, a later analysis showed, was greater in HLA-associated TCR beta chains than in equally common others. The classifier, whose performance was assessed in both the original and validation cohorts, reportedly diagnosed cytomegalovirus status with high specificity and sensitivity.

Concerning this clone: What it binds is not known.

Primers: 60 Vbeta forward and 13 Jbeta reverse. Assay used: immunoSEQ multiplex PCR; TCRdb lists only in-frame clones, some missing. The specimen's table records 34,000 or so clones. The source is a woman aged 40 to 50 in good health and CMV-seropositive. Material for sequencing was PBMCs. The chain recombines TRBV30 with TRBJ2-5, with TRBD1 as a possible D gene (5 bases). The chain's CDR3 is CAWSSHFGAETQYF. In DNA, the CDR3 is TGTGCCTGGAGTAGTCACTTTGGGGCCGAGACCCAGTACTTC. The whole variable domain, remainder taken from reference TRBV30 and TRBJ2-5, is SQTIHQWPATLVQPVGSPLSLECTVEGTSNPNLYWYRQAAGRGLQLLFYSVGIGQISSEVPQNLSASRPQDRQFILSSKKLLLSDSGFYLCAWSSHFGAETQYFGPGTRLLVL.